One sample yielded the 9 T cell receptor beta chains listed below, sequenced in a study of cytomegalovirus exposure and HLA in healthy donors (dated by TCRdb to 2015 to 2018). The library was produced with the immunoSEQ multiplex PCR assay. The multiplex PCR relied on a mix of 60 forward primers for TCR Vbeta segments and 13 reverse primers for TCR Jbeta segments. The clones in this table, taken by TCRdb from immuneACCESS, are in-frame only. Not every clone is retained; where verified, under half of the shortfall comes from an unresolved V gene, and the cause of the rest is unknown. For this sample there are 130,000 or so clones; 81% appear just once. The top ten constitute about 1.8% of the sample. The sequenced sample was PBMCs. These receptors originate from a young man in good health and CMV-seronegative.

This rearrangement joins TRBV6-5 to TRBJ2-7; 9 positions agree with TRBD1. CDR3 length: 16 amino acids. Germline V gene sequence: CDR1 MNHEY, CDR2 SVGAGI. V shed 0 bases and J 3 bases; nucleotides not matched to a gene: 6. The CDR3 here is CASSYSGTGNNYEQYF. DNA for the CDR3: TGTGCCAGCAGTTACTCGGGGACAGGGAACAACTACGAGCAGTACTTC.

This clone was seen a single time. The sample has other DNA sequences that encode this CDR3 too. This sequence joins TRBV5-1 and TRBJ2-2; 7 nucleotides agree with TRBD2. Looked up from germline, CDR1 is SGHRS and CDR2 is YFSETQ. V gave up 4 bases and J gave up 0 bases; unmatched junction bases: 3. CDR3 length: 15 amino acids. Here the CDR3 DNA reads TGCGCCAGCAGCCTCAGCGGGGCGAACACCGGGGAGCTGTTTTTT. This codes for CASSLSGANTGELFF.

This chain uses TRBV14 with TRBJ1-2; D gene unclear. CDR1 and CDR2 from the germline V gene are SGHDN and FVKESK. Trimming took 3 bases from V and 3 from J, leaving 8 bases between them. The CDR3 loop spans 13 amino acids. The CDR3 sequence is CASSQEGDYGYTF. DNA for the CDR3: TGTGCCAGCAGCCAGGAGGGCGACTATGGCTACACCTTC.

This chain joins TRBV13 and TRBJ2-7; D remains ambiguous. The CDR3 has 14 amino acids. Trimming cost V 0 bases and J 7 bases, with 13 bases left between them. Germline-derived CDR1 and CDR2 are PRHDT and FYEKMQ (reference sequence). The CDR3 nucleotides are TGTGCCAGCAGCTTAGGCGGTCCCGCTCGTGAGCAGTACTTC. It yields the protein CASSLGGPAREQYF. Drawing the rest from reference TRBV13 and TRBJ2-7, the complete variable domain is AAGVIQSPRHLIKEKRETATLKCYPIPRHDTVYWYQQGPGQDPQFLISFYEKMQSDKGSIPDRFSAQQFSDYHSELNMSSLELGDSALYFCASSLGGPAREQYFGPGTRLTVT.

This clone occurred once. The rearrangement links TRBV5-8 to TRBJ1-1; 7 nucleotides agree with TRBD1. Germline V gene lookup returns CDR1 SGHTS and CDR2 YDEGEE. Losses at the gene ends were 0 bases for V and 4 bases for J; bases not matched to a gene: 3. The CDR3 contains 14 residues. The CDR3 nucleotides are TGTGCCAGCAGCTTGGTGTCAGGGGGCACTGAAGCTTTCTTT. Translating it yields CASSLVSGGTEAFF. The whole variable domain, remainder taken from reference TRBV5-8 and TRBJ1-1, is EAGVTQSPTHLIKTRGQQATLRCSPISGHTSVYWYQQALGLGLQFLLWYDEGEERNRGNFPPRFSGRQFPNYSSELNVNALELEDSALYLCASSLVSGGTEAFFGQGTRLTVV.

The chain carries TRBV5-4 and TRBJ2-5; 8 bases agree with TRBD2. Trimming took 7 bases from V and 0 from J; bases not matched to a gene: 14. The germline gives CDR1 SGHNT, CDR2 YYREEE (reference sequence). This CDR3 contains 17 residues. CDR3 nucleotides: TGTGCCAGCCTTACTGTGCGGGGGGCCCCGTACCAAGAGACCCAGTACTTC. Translating gives CASLTVRGAPYQETQYF.

The chain carries TRBV6-5 and TRBJ1-3; unclear D gene. CDR1 MNHEY and CDR2 SVGAGI come from the germline V gene. The V gene lost 5 bases and the J gene lost 0 bases, with 11 bases spanning the gap. The CDR3 spans 15 residues. The CDR3 DNA reads TGTGCCAGCAGTAACAACAGAGACTCTGGAAACACCATATATTTT. Residues: CASSNNRDSGNTIYF.

This sequence joins TRBV7-2 and TRBJ2-7; TRBD1 matches 7 bases. The trim removed 3 bases at V and 4 bases at J, leaving 9 bases unmatched. Germline-derived CDR1 and CDR2 are SGHTA and FQGNSA. The CDR3 is 15 residues long. The CDR3 nucleotides are TGTGCCAGCAGCTTGGGTCAGGGGGTGTCGTACGAGCAGTACTTC. Protein: CASSLGQGVSYEQYF.

The chain carries TRBV5-1 and TRBJ1-1; D perhaps matches TRBD1 (6 bases). The CDR3 length is 13 residues. CDR1 is SGHRS, CDR2 YFSETQ, per germline. The V and J ends lost 3 bases and 7 bases respectively, with 13 bases between them. DNA for the CDR3: TGCGCCAGCAGCTACTCAGGGGCCAGTGAAGCTTTCTTT. It codes for CASSYSGASEAFF.